This T cell receptor (beta chain) was identified during a study of CD8 T cells in Susac syndrome (dated by TCRdb to about 2019). Background on the whole study: Of the Susac syndrome patients who were sequenced, under ten were in clinical remission while six had clinically active disease. At the time of blood withdrawal, Susac syndrome patients were either therapy-naive, taking corticosteroids (with some also receiving IVIg), or on IVIg alone. Repertoire sequencing was used to test whether CD8+ T cell activation and differentiation in Susac syndrome was antigen driven. Clonality of the CD8+ T cell repertoire was compared between around eleven healthy donors, some 14 Susac syndrome patients and under 19 multiple sclerosis patients.

Peripheral blood CD8+ and CD4+ T cells from healthy donors, Susac syndrome patients and multiple sclerosis patients were profiled using high-throughput TCR beta sequencing. Recently defined diagnostic criteria for definite or probable disease were met by the Susac syndrome patients. Bulk CD8+ and CD4+ T cells were purified magnetically by negative isolation, whereas CD8+ TEMRA cells were enriched by FACS. Blood was collected in EDTA tubes and processed within 24 hours, with PBMCs isolated through density gradient centrifugation. PBMCs intended for TCR sequencing were frozen in liquid nitrogen and were later thawed in a 37 degrees C water bath. Purity of sorted or isolated CD4+, CD8+ and CD8+ TEMRA cells was at least 90%. What the work shows at the level of the full study, not this receptor alone: Looking at Susac-specific public clones, the researchers identified over 15 in the total CD8+ repertoire and a few in the CD8+ TEMRA repertoire. The study acknowledged that relatively few individuals were included in the TCR sequencing and HLA analysis. Susac syndrome CD8+ repertoires showed clonal expansion, highest in CD8+ TEMRA cells and greater in clinically active than remitting patients.

RNA was extracted with the RNeasy kit and about 0.45 to 1 ug was reverse transcribed using random hexamers. TCR beta CDR3 regions were amplified with the immunoSEQ multiplex PCR assay covering 54 Vbeta and 13 Jbeta segments. PCR amplification bias was corrected using a synthetic template baseline for primer optimization and computational correction. The original pipeline was this. Only productive sequences were kept, with reads annotated to V, D and J genes according to IMGT and analyzed in immunoSEQ Analyzer. Clonality was computed as one minus Shannon entropy normalized by log2 of the number of productive unique sequences. Public and private clones were assessed among the 100 most prevalent clones of each patient and control. Clones were defined as Susac-specific when absent from the healthy and MS cohorts, from about 970 published viral clones and from other ImmuneACCESS disease sequences. TCRdb trimmed public reads at Q25 via fastp, called clones via MiXCR and kept in-frame beta chains. Each record represents a unique CDR3 protein, reported with the most common genes and DNA among its rows. It is TCRdb's table, rather than the study itself, that gives the V and J calls and clone size. Across this sample there are 70,000 to 100,000 distinct CDR3 sequences, with about 96% seen only once. Together, the top ten hold 0.5% to 0.8% of the sample.

Points on this clonotype: Its antigen has not been determined. Per-base qualities were not stored, and no clone one base away is much larger.

The CDR3 contains 18 residues, cysteine and phenylalanine counted. Kept here is only the CDR3 DNA, which spans 54 bases and is read in frame from base 1. Trimmed from V: 2 bases; trimmed from J: 0 bases; junction bases lacking a gene match: 10. CDR1 GTSNPN and CDR2 SVGIG were looked up in the germline V gene (reference sequence). The V and J genes are TRBV30 and TRBJ2-3; TRBD2 aligns with 11 central bases. This TCR was sampled from a human donor with Susac syndrome. The sample was CD8+ T cells from PBMCs. The sequenced DNA: TGTGCCTGGAGTCTGGGGGTAGCGGGGGGGCCCAGCACAGATACGCAGTATTTT. Its translation reads: CAWSLGVAGGPSTDTQYF.